These 27 T cell receptor beta chains were all obtained from the same sample, sequenced in a study of blood T cell repertoires in COVID-19. Measured with immunoSEQ multiplex PCR; TCRdb has only the in-frame clones, and not every one. The sample gives some 400,000 clones, roughly 86% of which show up once; 2% to 2.5% is in the top ten. Sequences were obtained from peripheral blood. These receptors all stem from a woman aged 55-69 years with COVID-19, enrolled during active disease.

The genes are TRBV14 and TRBJ1-6; TRBD1 matches 9 bases. The CDR3 sequence is 16 residues long. The J segment lost 9 bases and the V segment lost 2 bases, leaving 8 bases of the junction unmatched. Germline CDR1 SGHDN, CDR2 FVKESK. The CDR3 DNA sequence: TGTGCCAGCAGCCAATTTACGGGACAGGGTAGTTCACCCCTCCACTTT. It yields the protein CASSQFTGQGSSPLHF.

The V call is TRBV30, the J call TRBJ2-3; D is perhaps TRBD1 (6 bases). The V gene lost 2 bases and the J gene lost 4 bases, with 22 bases spanning the gap. Per the germline V gene, CDR1 is GTSNPN and CDR2 is SVGIG (reference sequence). This CDR3 is built from 17 residues. The CDR3 region has the DNA TGTGCCTGGAGTTTTCCCCTAGCAGACAGGTTTGCAGATACGCAGTATTTT. It yields the protein CAWSFPLADRFADTQYF.

This rearrangement joins TRBV18 to TRBJ1-2, with D possibly being TRBD1 (5 bases). V dropped 6 bases and J dropped 4 bases, with 15 bases sitting between them. The CDR3 has 14 amino acids. CDR1 is KGHSH and CDR2 is LQKENI in the germline V gene. CDR3 in DNA: TGTGCCAGCTCCCCTAATTCCGACAGCTATGGCTACACCTTC. As protein: CASSPNSDSYGYTF.

The chain is built from TRBV2 and TRBJ2-2; 11 bases align to TRBD2. This CDR3 is 20 amino acids long. Germline V gene lookup returns CDR1 SNHLY and CDR2 FYNNEI. V was clipped by 5 bases and J by 1 base; unmatched bases: 15. This CDR3 reads CASSRTTTLAGGKNTGELFF. The CDR3 DNA reads as TGTGCCAGCAGTCGTACGACCACCCTAGCGGGGGGCAAGAACACCGGGGAGCTGTTTTTT.

This rearrangement joins TRBV24-1 to TRBJ1-4; the match to TRBD1 covers 10 bases. Looked up from germline, CDR1 is KGHDR and CDR2 is SFDVKD. The J segment lost 1 base and the V segment lost 1 base, leaving 2 bases of the junction unmatched. The CDR3 contains 17 residues. CDR3 DNA: TGTGCCACCAGTGATTTCGGACAGGGGGGAACTAATGAAAAACTGTTTTTT. This encodes CATSDFGQGGTNEKLFF.

This sequence joins TRBV5-1 and TRBJ2-5; possibly TRBD1 for D (6 bases). The CDR3 is made up of 14 amino acids. Trimming took off 4 bases at V and 3 bases at J, with 13 bases between the two ends. Germline CDR1 SGHRS, CDR2 YFSETQ. The CDR3 DNA sequence: TGCGCCAGCAGCCCCGGGACACTAAAAGAGACCCAGTACTTC. Amino acids: CASSPGTLKETQYF.

This chain connects TRBV6-1 to TRBJ1-4, with 8 positions matching TRBD1. From germline, CDR1 is MNHNS and CDR2 SASEGT. The ends lost 3 bases at V and 7 bases at J; junction bases unmatched: 7. The CDR3 covers 15 residues. The CDR3 sequence is CASSDQGALGEKLFF. The CDR3 coding sequence is TGTGCCAGCAGTGATCAGGGGGCTTTGGGTGAAAAACTGTTTTTT.

The V call is TRBV7-9, the J call TRBJ2-7; D is ambiguous. The CDR3 extends over 14 amino acids. Germline V CDR1 and CDR2: SEHNR, FQNEAQ (reference sequence). V gave up 7 bases and J gave up 6 bases, with 19 bases separating them. Here the CDR3 DNA reads TGTGCCAGCATCCCGCCCGGTATCCCCTCCGAGCAGTACTTC. It is translated as CASIPPGIPSEQYF.

The chain links TRBV28 to TRBJ1-5, with D unresolved. The CDR3 contains 13 residues. CDR1 and CDR2 (germline): MDHEN, SYDVKM. Trimming stripped 7 bases from V and 0 bases from J, with 7 bases between. The CDR3 is CASTYFSNQPQHF. DNA of the CDR3: TGTGCCAGCACATACTTTAGCAATCAGCCCCAGCATTTT.

This chain links TRBV30 with TRBJ1-2; the match to TRBD1 covers 8 bases. CDR1 and CDR2 from the germline V gene are GTSNPN and SVGIG (reference sequence). The V and J ends lost 3 bases and 8 bases, in that order; junction bases with no gene match: 11. The CDR3 totals 14 residues. The CDR3 DNA follows: TGTGCCTGGAGCGCCGACAGGGGACTTGGCGGCTACACCTTC. This gives the protein CAWSADRGLGGYTF.

This clone has a single count. The chain employs TRBV7-9 and TRBJ1-2; the match to TRBD1 covers 7 bases. The CDR3 totals 10 residues. V trimming: 8 bases; J trimming: 7 bases; junction bases outside the gene matches: 1. Germline CDR1 and CDR2: SEHNR and FQNEAQ (reference sequence). The CDR3 DNA reads TGTGCCAGCGCAGGGGGTGGCTACACCTTC. It codes for CASAGGGYTF.

This clone was observed a few times. The chain links TRBV6-6 to TRBJ1-2; no reliable D call. CDR1 and CDR2 (germline): MNHNY, SVGAGI (reference sequence). The CDR3 runs to 15 residues. V lost 5 bases to trimming and J lost 1 base, with 14 bases between them. The CDR3 region is CASSGSATNNYGYTF. CDR3 bases: TGTGCCAGCAGTGGATCGGCCACTAATAACTATGGCTACACCTTC.

This chain uses TRBV15 with TRBJ1-1, with D hard to call. This CDR3 is built from 14 residues. V lost 5 bases and J 1 base, leaving 11 bases between the germline ends. CDR1 and CDR2 from the germline V gene are LNHNV and YYDKDF (reference sequence). CDR3 protein: CATSPTSSNTEAFF. CDR3 nucleotide sequence: TGTGCCACCAGCCCGACATCCTCGAACACTGAAGCTTTCTTT.

This clone turned up a few times. This sequence joins TRBV18 and TRBJ1-1; D not certain. The ends were cut back, 3 bases at V and 10 bases at J, with 21 bases in the middle. Germline CDR1 is KGHSH and CDR2 is LQKENI. CDR3 length: 15 residues. The CDR3: CASSPGVGPWFAAFF. The DNA of the CDR3 is TGTGCCAGCTCACCCGGGGTTGGACCCTGGTTCGCAGCTTTCTTT. The full variable domain, rest sourced from reference TRBV18 and TRBJ1-1, is NAGVMQNPRHLVRRRGQEARLRCSPMKGHSHVYWYRQLPEEGLKFMVYLQKENIIDESGMPKERFSAEFPKEGPSILRIQQVVRGDSAAYFCASSPGVGPWFAAFFGQGTRLTVV.

In nucleotides, the CDR3 is TGTGCTAGTGGTTCGGGGTCCACCTCTAAAAACATTCAGTACTTC. Translated: CASGSGSTSKNIQYF. The genes are TRBV12-5 and TRBJ2-4; possibly TRBD2 for D (5 bases). This CDR3 spans 15 amino acids. Trimming cost V 4 bases and J 4 bases, with 14 bases left between them. The germline V gene has CDR1 LGHNT and CDR2 FRNRAP.

This clone has only one observation. The chain uses TRBV5-1 and TRBJ2-7, with a tentative D call TRBD1 (6 bases). Germline V gene lookup returns CDR1 SGHRS and CDR2 YFSETQ. The V end was cut by 4 bases, the J end by 2 bases, with 16 bases between. This CDR3 region has 15 residues. CDR3 nucleotides: TGCGCCAGCAGCCCTAATTCTGGACAGCCCTACGAGCAGTACTTC. Translated: CASSPNSGQPYEQYF. The full variable domain, with the rest looked up from reference TRBV5-1 and TRBJ2-7, is KAGVTQTPRYLIKTRGQQVTLSCSPISGHRSVSWYQQTPGQGLQFLFEYFSETQRNKGNFPGRFSGRQFSNSRSEMNVSTLELGDSALYLCASSPNSGQPYEQYFGPGTRLTVT.

The V and J genes are TRBV6-7 and TRBJ1-6; 8 bases align to TRBD1. TRBV6-7 falls under the ORF class, with uncertain function. The CDR3 runs 16 residues. V lost 5 bases, J lost 3 bases, and 6 bases stayed unmatched. CDR3 sequence (DNA): TGTGCCAGCAGTCCCTACAGGGGGGTCTATAATTCACCCCTCCACTTT. Translated, it gives CASSPYRGVYNSPLHF.

The V call is TRBV6-5, the J call TRBJ1-4; D is undetermined. This CDR3 is built from 15 residues. CDR1 and CDR2 (germline): MNHEY, SVGAGI. The V gene lost 6 bases and the J gene lost 7 bases, with 18 bases spanning the gap. Here the CDR3 DNA reads TGTGCCAGCAGCAACCTCCAGAGGATCGGTGAAAAACTGTTTTTT. The encoded protein is CASSNLQRIGEKLFF.

This chain links TRBV2 with TRBJ1-1, with D maybe TRBD1 (6 bases). The V end was cut by 7 bases, the J end by 0 bases, with 15 bases between. Germline V gene sequence: CDR1 SNHLY, CDR2 FYNNEI. The CDR3 runs to 15 residues. The CDR3 DNA reads as TGTGCCAGCACCCAAGGACAGCCCTTGAACACTGAAGCTTTCTTT. It yields the protein CASTQGQPLNTEAFF. The entire variable domain, with the rest obtained from reference TRBV2 and TRBJ1-1, is as follows: EPEVTQTPSHQVTQMGQEVILRCVPISNHLYFYWYRQILGQKVEFLVSFYNNEISEKSEIFDDQFSVERPDGSNFTLKIRSTKLEDSAMYFCASTQGQPLNTEAFFGQGTRLTVV.

In DNA form, the CDR3 reads TGTGCCAGCAGTCTCGGGACTCACTACGAGCAGTACTTC. This encodes CASSLGTHYEQYF. This chain links TRBV6-5 with TRBJ2-7, with D perhaps matching TRBD2 (6 bases). V lost 5 bases and J lost 3, with 11 bases in between. CDR1 and CDR2 (germline): MNHEY, SVGAGI. CDR3 size: 13 residues.

The chain employs TRBV5-1 and TRBJ2-5; 16 bases are shared with TRBD2. CDR1 and CDR2 from the germline V gene are SGHRS and YFSETQ. The CDR3 contains 16 residues. After removal of 4 bases from V and 5 bases from J, the junction contained 5 bases not matched to a gene. The CDR3: CASSPGLAGGTETQYF. For the CDR3, the DNA is TGCGCCAGCAGCCCGGGACTAGCGGGGGGGACGGAGACCCAGTACTTC.

The chain employs TRBV5-1 and TRBJ1-2; possible D gene TRBD1, 5 bases. V shed 0 bases and J shed 5 bases, with 14 bases lying between them. In germline, CDR1 is SGHRS, CDR2 YFSETQ. The length of the CDR3 is 15 residues. The chain's CDR3 is CASSLASGDRYGYTF. The CDR3 nucleotides read TGCGCCAGCAGCTTGGCCTCGGGGGATCGATATGGCTACACCTTC.

This clone was detected once. The gene calls are TRBV19 and TRBJ1-2; D gene uncertain. Per the germline V gene, CDR1 is LNHDA and CDR2 is SQIVND (reference sequence). V was trimmed by 3 bases and J by 8 bases, leaving 19 bases between them. This CDR3 is built from 15 residues. Here the CDR3 reads CASSMGGFGPRGYTF. The CDR3 bases are TGTGCCAGTAGTATGGGAGGGTTTGGTCCCCGCGGCTACACCTTC.

V and J are TRBV21-1 and TRBJ1-2; TRBD1 is the table's D call, not checked against the DNA. TRBV21-1 is recorded as a pseudogene. The CDR3 sequence is 16 residues long. The DNA of the CDR3 is TGTGCCAGCAGTGCAAACCCGGGACAGGAGAACTATGGCTACACCTTC. Its translation is CASSANPGQENYGYTF.

CDR3 coding DNA: TGTGCCAGCAGTTTAACGGGGACAGCGAATGAAAAACTGTTTTTT. Amino acids: CASSLTGTANEKLFF. The V call is TRBV27, the J call TRBJ1-4, with 7 positions matching TRBD1. The V segment lost 2 bases and the J segment 5 bases; nucleotides outside the gene matches: 5. The CDR3 length is 15 residues. CDR1 and CDR2 from the germline V gene are MNHEY and SMNVEV (reference sequence).

This chain uses TRBV5-6 with TRBJ1-2, with unresolved D. Germline V CDR1 and CDR2: SGHDT, YYEEEE. V lost 2 bases and J 3 bases, leaving 11 bases between the germline ends. CDR3 length equals 14 residues. The CDR3 coding sequence is TGTGCCAGCAGCTTCGGACTGATCTACTATGGCTACACCTTC. Residues: CASSFGLIYYGYTF.

In this sample, this clone turned up many times. The chain uses TRBV28 and TRBJ2-3; D is possibly TRBD2 (6 bases). Per the germline V gene, CDR1 is MDHEN and CDR2 is SYDVKM. CDR3 length: 16 residues. With 4 bases removed from V and 6 bases from J, the gap between germline ends came to 20 bases. In DNA, the CDR3 is TGTGCCAGCAGTTCCCCCGGGACTCGGAGGACGGATACGCAGTATTTT. It is translated as CASSSPGTRRTDTQYF.